The present T cell receptor beta chain was sequenced within a study of blood T cell repertoires in COVID-19. Across the whole study: Acute and convalescent COVID-19 specimens originated in the United States, Italy and Spain. PBMCs, B-cell-depleted T cells, or T cells provided the cDNA or gDNA that made up the material.

Germline CDR1 is MNHNY and CDR2 is SVGAGI (reference sequence). Trimming took 6 bases from V and 10 from J, leaving 16 bases between them. The CDR3 is 13 residues long. Seattle-derived patients entered the study during active infection and were followed longitudinally. Per the original methods: Researchers report that nucleated cell counts were estimated from reference gene primer amplification. Measured with immunoSEQ multiplex PCR; TCRdb has only the in-frame clones, and not every one. That table is the source of V, J and clone size, and D and trimming were worked out from the DNA. The sample carries over 150,000 clones, 70% to 90% recorded once.

Sequenced material: peripheral blood. The chain has TRBV6-6 and TRBJ2-1; TRBD2 might be the D (6 bases). This receptor was obtained from a man aged 45-60 years with COVID-19, enrolled during active disease. The CDR3 is CASSRGTSREQFF. The CDR3 DNA follows: TGTGCCAGCAGCCGCGGGACCTCCAGGGAGCAGTTCTTC.